This T cell receptor (beta chain) was recovered during a study of cytomegalovirus exposure and HLA in healthy donors. With V trimmed by 2 bases and J by 4 bases, 8 bases remained unmatched. The CDR3 contains 15 residues. The V gene's germline CDR1 is MDHEN and CDR2 SYDVKM. It was with 60 Vbeta and 13 Jbeta primers that the PCR ran. TCRdb's copy holds only in-frame clones and misses some; the assay was immunoSEQ multiplex PCR. Of more than 150,000 clones in the sample, around 80% were seen once. The receptor's source is a woman in her 40s in good health and CMV-seropositive. The chain joins TRBV28 to TRBJ2-7, with 7 bases identical to TRBD2. The specimen sequenced was PBMCs. The CDR3 here is CASSLASGEKYEQYF. The CDR3 DNA sequence: TGTGCCAGCAGTTTAGCGAGCGGGGAGAAGTACGAGCAGTACTTC.